This entry lists 32 T cell receptor beta chains sequenced from one sample in a study of lymphopenia after photon versus proton radiotherapy. The data were produced by immunoSEQ multiplex PCR, yet TCRdb's version contains in-frame clones alone and is incomplete. The sample lists tens of thousands of clones; 75% to 90% were seen once. This specimen was peripheral blood, taken from a patient treated with proton-based radiotherapy. The source of these receptors is an elderly man with esophageal cancer.

The rearrangement uses TRBV11-3 and TRBJ2-3, with TRBD1 identical over 8 bases. CDR3 length: 15 residues. Per the germline V gene, CDR1 is SGHNT and CDR2 is YENEEA. Losses at the gene ends were 5 bases for V and 2 bases for J; bases not matched to a gene: 6. The CDR3 nucleotides are TGTGCCAGCAGCACAGGGGGACCGAACACAGATACGCAGTATTTT. It yields the protein CASSTGGPNTDTQYF.

This clone was picked up a small number of times. This chain connects TRBV28 to TRBJ2-4; weak D call: TRBD2 (6 bases). This CDR3 region has 18 residues. The ends were cut back, 2 bases at V and 0 bases at J, with 17 bases in the middle. CDR1 is MDHEN, CDR2 SYDVKM, per germline. In nucleotides, the CDR3 is TGTGCCAGCAGTTTAAGTGTTGTAAGGGAGGCAGCCAAAAACATTCAGTACTTC. Its protein is CASSLSVVREAAKNIQYF.

The rearrangement uses TRBV15 and TRBJ2-3, with 8 bases matching TRBD2. The CDR3 has 17 amino acids. From germline, CDR1 is LNHNV and CDR2 YYDKDF (reference sequence). The J segment lost 7 bases and the V segment lost 5 bases, leaving 17 bases of the junction unmatched. This CDR3 reads CATSGPAPSGSFYTQYF. The DNA of the CDR3 is TGTGCCACCAGCGGACCGGCCCCGAGCGGGAGCTTTTATACGCAGTATTTT.

The V gene is TRBV7-2, the J gene TRBJ2-7, with D perhaps TRBD1 (6 bases). This CDR3 is built from 16 residues. Germline CDR1 reads SGHTA; CDR2 reads FQGNSA. The V end lost 6 bases, the J end lost 3 bases, and 21 bases lay between the germline ends. CDR3 coding DNA: TGTGCCAGCAGATCACGTGACAGGCTACCTAACTACGAGCAGTACTTC. Translation: CASRSRDRLPNYEQYF.

As for this clone: A much larger clone sits a single nucleotide away, making a read error possible. The rearrangement uses TRBV25-1 and TRBJ2-1, with no clear D. The V gene's germline CDR1 is MGHDK and CDR2 SYGVNS. This CDR3 has 13 residues. V was trimmed by 3 bases and J by 8 bases, leaving 11 bases between them. The CDR3: CASSETQLDEQFF. DNA for the CDR3: TGTGCCAGCAGTGAGACACAGTTGGATGAGCAGTTCTTC.

This clone was observed a single time. The chain has TRBV11-1 and TRBJ2-6; TRBD1 matches at 7 bases. The J segment lost 13 bases and the V segment lost 4 bases, leaving 13 bases of the junction unmatched. The CDR3 has 15 amino acids. In germline, CDR1 is SGHAT, CDR2 FQDESV (reference sequence). The CDR3 nucleotides are TGTGCCAGCAGCTCCCAGACAGGGAGTGGCCTAGTCCTGACTTTC. Protein: CASSSQTGSGLVLTF.

The sample holds a few counts of this clone. This chain links TRBV5-8 with TRBJ1-5; D not certain. Trimming left V 1 base short and J 0 bases short, with 5 bases between. Germline-derived CDR1 and CDR2 are SGHTS and YDEGEE. The CDR3 totals 14 residues. In nucleotides, the CDR3 is TGTGCCAGCAGCTTGTACTTTAGCAATCAGCCCCAGCATTTT. It is translated as CASSLYFSNQPQHF.

This sequence joins TRBV7-6 and TRBJ1-4; D is uncertain. The CDR3 covers 15 residues. Trimming stripped 5 bases from V and 6 bases from J, with 16 bases between. Germline CDR1 is SGHVS and CDR2 is FNYEAQ. This chain's CDR3 is CASSQLEDGDEKLFF. In nucleotides, the CDR3 is TGTGCCAGCAGCCAACTTGAGGACGGAGATGAAAAACTGTTTTTT. Full variable domain (remainder filled in from reference TRBV7-6 and TRBJ1-4): GAGVSQSPRYKVTKRGQDVALRCDPISGHVSLYWYRQALGQGPEFLTYFNYEAQQDKSGLPNDRFSAERPEGSISTLTIQRTEQRDSAMYRCASSQLEDGDEKLFFGSGTQLSVL.

This chain links TRBV29-1 with TRBJ2-1; 8 bases line up with TRBD1. Germline V gives CDR1 SQVTM, CDR2 ANQGSEA. The ends lost 8 bases at V and 8 bases at J; junction bases unmatched: 11. The CDR3 extends over 13 amino acids. The CDR3 here is CSFGLDRAYEQFF. CDR3 DNA: TGCAGCTTCGGGTTGGACAGGGCTTATGAGCAGTTCTTC.

V and J are TRBV11-3 and TRBJ1-1; D perhaps matches TRBD1 (6 bases). Trimming removed 5 bases from V and 1 base from J, with 14 bases in between. Germline lookup yields CDR1 SGHNT and CDR2 YENEEA. CDR3 length equals 15 residues. CDR3 loop: CASSPGAGENTEAFF. Here the CDR3 DNA reads TGTGCCAGCAGCCCAGGGGCCGGGGAGAACACTGAAGCTTTCTTT.

V usage is TRBV30 and J usage is TRBJ1-5; perhaps TRBD1 as D (6 bases). The CDR3 extends over 13 amino acids. CDR1 is GTSNPN, CDR2 SVGIG, per germline (reference sequence). V lost 0 bases to trimming and J lost 4 bases, with 7 bases between them. The CDR3 sequence: CAWSVGGNQPQHF. The CDR3 DNA is TGTGCCTGGAGTGTAGGGGGGAATCAGCCCCAGCATTTT.

V is TRBV18 and J is TRBJ2-5; D may correspond to TRBD1 or TRBD2 (5 bases each). Germline V gene data show CDR1 as KGHSH and CDR2 as LQKENI. CDR3 length: 13 residues. V was pared by 7 bases and J by 5 bases, with 14 bases between. The CDR3 is CASCYSGTETQYF. The CDR3 DNA follows: TGTGCCAGCTGTTATTCAGGGACGGAGACCCAGTACTTC.

This clone was counted a single time. J is TRBJ2-2 and V is TRBV4-2, with TRBD2 matching 10 bases. The CDR3 sequence is 16 residues long. The germline CDR1 and CDR2 sequences are LGHNA and YNFKEQ. The V gene end was trimmed by 4 bases and the J gene end by 2 bases; junction bases not matched to a gene: 4. In DNA form, the CDR3 reads TGTGCCAGCAGCCCAGGACTAGCGGACAACACCGGGGAGCTGTTTTTT. This gives the protein CASSPGLADNTGELFF.

This clone was detected only once. The chain recombines TRBV7-2 with TRBJ1-2; the D gene is possibly TRBD1 (5 bases). With 1 base removed from V and 7 bases from J, the gap between germline ends came to 13 bases. The CDR3 is 14 residues long. From germline, CDR1 is SGHTA and CDR2 FQGNSA. Written as DNA, the CDR3 is TGTGCCAGCAGCTTAGGCCAGGGAATCCGTGGCTACACCTTC. It is translated as CASSLGQGIRGYTF.

The V call is TRBV27, the J call TRBJ1-2; 9 bases agree with TRBD1. Germline V gene data show CDR1 as MNHEY and CDR2 as SMNVEV (reference sequence). V dropped 4 bases and J dropped 5; count of bases not matched to a gene: 11. The CDR3 covers 16 residues. In DNA form, the CDR3 reads TGTGCCAGCAGTTCCACTCACAGGGGGCTGGGTTATGGCTACACCTTC. It specifies CASSSTHRGLGYGYTF.

This chain uses TRBV7-9 with TRBJ1-5, with 7 bases matching TRBD1. Germline CDR1 SEHNR, CDR2 FQNEAQ (reference sequence). The V segment lost 3 bases and the J segment 10 bases; nucleotides outside the gene matches: 9. The CDR3 runs to 14 residues. The CDR3 loop reads CASSLGGQANPQHF. CDR3 nucleotide sequence: TGTGCCAGCAGCTTGGGTGGACAGGCTAATCCCCAGCATTTT.

The chain carries TRBV19 and TRBJ1-1, with 12 bases identical to TRBD1. The trim removed 6 bases at V and 4 bases at J, leaving 15 bases unmatched. This CDR3 comprises 18 residues. Germline assignment: CDR1 LNHDA and CDR2 SQIVND (reference sequence). DNA of the CDR3: TGTGCCAGTAGAAGGACTAGCGGGACAGGGGGCGCAGGCACTGAAGCTTTCTTT. The encoded protein is CASRRTSGTGGAGTEAFF.

This sequence joins TRBV27 and TRBJ2-1; D is undetermined. This CDR3 spans 16 amino acids. The V gene lost 1 base and the J gene lost 2 bases, with 12 bases spanning the gap. CDR1 is MNHEY and CDR2 is SMNVEV in the germline V gene (reference sequence). The CDR3, as DNA: TGTGCCAGCAGTTTATTCTCTAGTGTGGCCTACAATGAGCAGTTCTTC. Amino acid sequence: CASSLFSSVAYNEQFF.

The chain carries TRBV5-1 and TRBJ2-6, with D possibly matching TRBD1 (5 bases). Germline assignment: CDR1 SGHRS and CDR2 YFSETQ. The CDR3 is 18 amino acids. The V end was cut by 3 bases, the J end by 0 bases, with 16 bases between. CDR3 sequence reads: CASSYLGHPFSGANVLTF. For the CDR3, the DNA is TGCGCCAGCAGCTACCTCGGACACCCTTTCTCTGGGGCCAACGTCCTGACTTTC.

This chain links TRBV7-3 with TRBJ2-7; tentatively, D is TRBD2 (6 bases). The CDR3 has 15 residues. V was shortened by 8 bases and J by 0 bases, with 17 bases between the two germline ends. From germline, CDR1 is SGHTA and CDR2 FQGTGA. The CDR3 reads CASARSGGNSYEQYF. As DNA, the CDR3 is TGTGCCAGCGCCCGGTCAGGCGGGAACTCCTACGAGCAGTACTTC.

The V and J genes are TRBV5-4 and TRBJ2-3, with 8 bases identical to TRBD2. V lost 3 bases and J lost 0; bases outside the gene matches: 3. The CDR3 loop spans 15 amino acids. Per the germline V gene, CDR1 is SGHNT and CDR2 is YYREEE (reference sequence). CDR3: CASSSGGPSTDTQYF. For the CDR3, the DNA is TGTGCCAGCAGCTCGGGGGGGCCAAGCACAGATACGCAGTATTTT.

The CDR3: CASTRRDVDTQYF. The DNA for the CDR3 is TGTGCCAGTACCCGCCGCGACGTAGATACGCAGTATTTT. The gene calls are TRBV19 and TRBJ2-3; D not resolved. This CDR3 spans 13 amino acids. Germline values: CDR1 LNHDA, CDR2 SQIVND (reference sequence). V lost 7 bases to trimming and J lost 5 bases, with 13 bases between them.

This clone came up once. The chain is built from TRBV5-1 and TRBJ2-5; D not certain. Germline CDR1 and CDR2: SGHRS and YFSETQ. The CDR3 has 14 amino acids. Trimming took off 0 bases at V and 2 bases at J, with 8 bases between the two ends. The CDR3 sequence: CASSLGDTQETQYF. The CDR3 nucleotides read TGCGCCAGCAGCTTGGGGGATACTCAAGAGACCCAGTACTTC. The full variable domain, rest sourced from reference TRBV5-1 and TRBJ2-5, is KAGVTQTPRYLIKTRGQQVTLSCSPISGHRSVSWYQQTPGQGLQFLFEYFSETQRNKGNFPGRFSGRQFSNSRSEMNVSTLELGDSALYLCASSLGDTQETQYFGPGTRLLVL.

The chain employs TRBV4-2 and TRBJ1-5, with D unresolved. The length of the CDR3 is 15 residues. The ends were cut back, 4 bases at V and 7 bases at J, with 17 bases in the middle. Germline V gene lookup returns CDR1 LGHNA and CDR2 YNFKEQ. The CDR3 loop is CASSPEGSLGQPQHF. CDR3 DNA: TGTGCCAGCAGCCCGGAGGGTTCCTTGGGACAGCCCCAGCATTTT.

This chain uses TRBV6-1 with TRBJ2-3; weak D call: TRBD1 (6 bases). Germline V gene sequence: CDR1 MNHNS, CDR2 SASEGT. The length of the CDR3 is 13 residues. The V end lost 9 bases, the J end lost 0 bases, and 10 bases lay between the germline ends. This CDR3 is CASSTGSTDTQYF. As DNA, the CDR3 is TGTGCCAGTTCCACAGGGAGCACAGATACGCAGTATTTT.

CDR3 nucleotides: TGTGCCAGCAGCCAAGAAAGGGCCGACGAAAAACTGTTTTTT. Protein product: CASSQERADEKLFF. The gene calls are TRBV4-2 and TRBJ1-4; the D is unclear. The CDR3 runs to 14 residues. V was pared by 0 bases and J by 8 bases, with 10 bases between. Germline V gene sequence: CDR1 LGHNA, CDR2 YNFKEQ.

V and J are TRBV5-1 and TRBJ2-7; a possible D gene is TRBD2 (6 bases). Deletions cut 0 bases from V and 5 bases from J, with 12 bases between. The CDR3 is made up of 14 amino acids. Per germline, CDR1 SGHRS and CDR2 YFSETQ. CDR3 protein: CASSLGAGFHEQYF. The CDR3 DNA reads TGCGCCAGCAGCTTGGGGGCGGGGTTTCACGAGCAGTACTTC.

The chain combines TRBV7-9 with TRBJ2-7; 10 bases line up with TRBD2. After removal of 5 bases from V and 0 bases from J, the junction contained 4 bases not matched to a gene. The V gene's germline CDR1 is SEHNR and CDR2 FQNEAQ (reference sequence). CDR3 length: 15 amino acids. CDR3 residues: CASSPLAGTSYEQYF. DNA of the CDR3: TGTGCCAGCAGCCCACTAGCGGGGACCTCCTACGAGCAGTACTTC.

The chain employs TRBV21-1 and TRBJ2-7; the table calls TRBD2, which could not be checked here. TRBV21-1 is classified as a pseudogene. The CDR3 consists of 17 residues. The CDR3 protein is CASSKVGTPQLGYEQYF. The CDR3 DNA reads TGTGCCAGCAGCAAAGTAGGGACTCCTCAGTTAGGCTACGAGCAGTACTTC.

The rearrangement joins TRBV2 to TRBJ2-5, with D possibly being TRBD1 (5 bases). The CDR3 covers 12 residues. Germline assignment: CDR1 SNHLY and CDR2 FYNNEI. The CDR3 DNA reads TGTGCTACTCAACGAGAAGGGGTGGCCCAGTACTTC. Its protein product is CATQREGVAQYF.

This chain connects TRBV5-1 to TRBJ2-3; D may be TRBD1 (6 bases). Germline V gene data show CDR1 as SGHRS and CDR2 as YFSETQ. This CDR3 spans 15 amino acids. Between the trimmed V and J ends, which lost 4 bases and 3 bases, there was a span of 15 bases. CDR3 amino acids: CASSLDSPWTDTQYF. CDR3 bases: TGCGCCAGCAGCCTGGACAGCCCTTGGACAGATACGCAGTATTTT.

The chain uses TRBV20-1 and TRBJ2-7; D uncertain. Trimming took 0 bases from V and 2 from J, leaving 2 bases between them. The germline V gene has CDR1 DFQATT and CDR2 SNEGSKA (reference sequence). The CDR3 has 11 amino acids. The CDR3 is CSARETYEQYF. The DNA for the CDR3 is TGCAGTGCTAGAGAAACCTACGAGCAGTACTTC.